This T cell receptor (beta chain) comes out of a study of shared clonotypes between healthy human individuals. The CDR3 has 15 residues. V lost 5 bases, J lost 5 bases, and 9 bases stayed unmatched. Looked up from germline, CDR1 is SNHLY and CDR2 is FYNNEI. Only in-frame clones appear in the TCRdb table, and some are missing; sequencing was by immunoSEQ multiplex PCR. The table includes 2 million to 2.5 million clones, over 85% detected once. The sequence derives from a man aged 18 to 30 in good health. Some clones in this sample may be carry-over from other donors' samples. The sequenced material came from naive CD4+ T cells from PBMCs. As for subset: CD45RA+ positively selected. The J gene is TRBJ2-5, the V gene TRBV2; 9 positions agree with TRBD1. This CDR3 is CASSLDRDRVETQYF. CDR3 coding DNA: TGTGCCAGCAGTTTGGACAGGGACAGGGTCGAGACCCAGTACTTC. The whole variable domain, remainder taken from reference TRBV2 and TRBJ2-5, is EPEVTQTPSHQVTQMGQEVILRCVPISNHLYFYWYRQILGQKVEFLVSFYNNEISEKSEIFDDQFSVERPDGSNFTLKIRSTKLEDSAMYFCASSLDRDRVETQYFGPGTRLLVL.